This T cell receptor (beta chain) was sequenced for a study of blood T cell repertoires in COVID-19 (TCRdb year 2020). At the level of the whole study: Samples from collaborators originated in the United States, Italy and Spain and spanned both the acute and convalescent phases of COVID-19. The repertoires were made available in a free public database intended to serve as a resource for research on the immune response to SARS-CoV-2. Sample metadata almost always included a de-identified subject ID, COVID-19 status, age in years and sex. The samples were drawn from two sources: the first 160 participants of the ongoing ImmuneRACE study, and 1,200 or so subjects contributed by 6 global collaborators. The dataset comprised deeply sampled blood TCRbeta repertoires from subjects exposed to, actively infected with, or recovered from COVID-19. The material from the prospective study consisted of cDNA or gDNA derived from T cells, B-cell-depleted T cells, or PBMCs. Where HLA class I and class II types were available, the types were taken from metadata supplied by the sample provider, not from assay-based typing.

TCRbeta CDR3 regions were amplified from genomic DNA using the immunoSEQ Assay, a bias-controlled multiplex PCR. The original pipeline was this. The number of nucleated cells in each sample was estimated from the amplification of reference gene primers within the assay. To quantify the absolute abundance of each unique TCRbeta CDR3 rearrangement, sequence reads were collapsed and filtered. For each sample, productive Simpson clonality was calculated as the square root of Simpson's diversity index over productive rearrangements. As stored in TCRdb, this immuneACCESS dataset retains in-frame rearrangements with V and J assigned. A fraction of the clones does not appear; measured against another copy, unresolved V genes explain less than half of the discrepancy, and the remainder lacks a known reason. The D gene and trimming were derived from the DNA, and the V and J assignments and clone size from that table. This sample comprises around 96,000 clones, roughly 96% of them detected only once. The ten largest clonotypes hold roughly 4% of the sample.

Beyond this particular receptor, the publication reports: The amount of clinical and demographic metadata varied by source and participant and was provided uncurated.

Of note for this clone: Its antigen target is currently unknown. The junction does not match germline at one end; this may be a read error.

Each collaborating institution followed its own protocols to collect whole blood in K2EDTA tubes. For TCRbeta analysis, collaborators shipped samples in one of three forms: frozen whole blood, isolated PBMCs, or DNA extracted from either of those sample types. The sequence came from a human donor with active COVID-19. The donor label of this sample is uncertain. The sequencing input was peripheral blood.

Here is the DNA: TGTGCCAGCAGGTTGGGACTGCCGTATGATTCACCCCTCCACTTT. Translated, this gives CASRLGLPYDSPLHF. This chain is built from TRBV5-6 and TRBJ1-6; a tentative D call is TRBD1 (5 bases match). CDR1 and CDR2, per the germline V gene, are SGHDT and YYEEEE. Reading from cysteine to phenylalanine, the CDR3 counts 15 amino acids. Here the CDR3 DNA is all that survives: 45 bases in frame from base 1.